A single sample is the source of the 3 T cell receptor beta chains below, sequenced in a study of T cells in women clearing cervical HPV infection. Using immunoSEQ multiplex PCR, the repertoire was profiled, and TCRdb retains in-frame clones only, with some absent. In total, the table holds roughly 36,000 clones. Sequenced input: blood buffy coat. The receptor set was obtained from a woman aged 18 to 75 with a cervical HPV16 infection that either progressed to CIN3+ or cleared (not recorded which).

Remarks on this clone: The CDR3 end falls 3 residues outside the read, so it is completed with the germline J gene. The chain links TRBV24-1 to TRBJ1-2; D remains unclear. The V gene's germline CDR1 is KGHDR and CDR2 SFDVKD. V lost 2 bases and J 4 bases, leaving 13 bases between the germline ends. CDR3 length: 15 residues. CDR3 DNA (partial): TGTGCCACCAGTGATTACCGCGGCACGGCCTATGGC. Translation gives CATSDYRGTAYG. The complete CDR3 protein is CATSDYRGTAYGYTF.

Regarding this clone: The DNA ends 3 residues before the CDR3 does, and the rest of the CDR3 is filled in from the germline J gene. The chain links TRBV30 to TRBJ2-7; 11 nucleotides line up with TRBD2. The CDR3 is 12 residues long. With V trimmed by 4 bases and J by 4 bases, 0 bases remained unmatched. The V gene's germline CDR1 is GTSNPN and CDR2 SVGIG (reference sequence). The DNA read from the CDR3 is TGTGCCTGGACTAGCGGGAGGTACGAG. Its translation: CAWTSGRYE. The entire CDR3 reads CAWTSGRYEQYF.

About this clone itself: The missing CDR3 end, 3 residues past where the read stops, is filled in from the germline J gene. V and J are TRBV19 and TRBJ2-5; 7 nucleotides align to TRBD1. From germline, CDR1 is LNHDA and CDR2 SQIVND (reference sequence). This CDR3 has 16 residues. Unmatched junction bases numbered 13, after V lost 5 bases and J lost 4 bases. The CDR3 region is CASSGGQRLGGETQYF. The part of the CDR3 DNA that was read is TGTGCCAGTAGTGGGGGACAGCGGCTAGGGGGAGAGACC.